This TCR beta chain was profiled in a study of blood T cells in healthy people across ages. Whole-study findings and limits: Across the age range, TCR beta diversity per million T cells fell in a roughly linear way.

It was with a sample-barcoded 5' primer and a J-beta primer mix that a second PCR of roughly 7 to 12 cycles was run. Per-sample output comprised a minimum of 2.5 million paired-end reads containing CDR3. MiXCR, run by TCRdb on the 5' RACE reads, gives a single entry per CDR3 protein. The repertoire holds about 1,500,000 distinct CDR3 sequences, roughly 30% seen once, with roughly 8% in the top ten. This clonotype was counted many times. What it binds is unknown. The V gene end was trimmed by 7 bases and the J gene end by 5 bases; junction bases not matched to a gene: 3. Germline loops: CDR1 KGHDR, CDR2 SFDVKD. This CDR3 comprises 13 residues.

This chain links TRBV24-1 with TRBJ2-1; 8 bases line up with TRBD1. The sequencing input was blood. This receptor was obtained from a woman in her thirties in good health. Here the CDR3 reads CATRPTGDNEQFF. The CDR3 DNA follows: TGTGCCACCAGACCGACAGGGGACAATGAGCAGTTCTTC.